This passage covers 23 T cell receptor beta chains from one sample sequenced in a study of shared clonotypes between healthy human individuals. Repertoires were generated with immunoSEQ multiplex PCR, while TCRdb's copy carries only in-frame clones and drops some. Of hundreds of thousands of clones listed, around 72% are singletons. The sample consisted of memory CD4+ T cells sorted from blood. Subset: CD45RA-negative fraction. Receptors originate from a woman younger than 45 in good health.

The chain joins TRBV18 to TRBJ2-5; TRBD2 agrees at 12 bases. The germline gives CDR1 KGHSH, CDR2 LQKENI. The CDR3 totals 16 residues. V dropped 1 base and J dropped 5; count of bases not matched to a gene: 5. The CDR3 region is CASSPRLAGVSETQYF. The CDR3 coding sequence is TGTGCCAGCTCACCACGACTAGCGGGAGTTTCCGAGACCCAGTACTTC.

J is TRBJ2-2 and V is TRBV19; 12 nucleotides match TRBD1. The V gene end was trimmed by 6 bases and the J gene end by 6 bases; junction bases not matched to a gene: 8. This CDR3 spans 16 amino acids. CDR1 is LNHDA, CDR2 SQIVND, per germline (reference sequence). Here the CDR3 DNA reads TGTGCCAGTAGCAACTCCGGGACAGGGGGCGCCGGGGAGCTGTTTTTT. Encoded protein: CASSNSGTGGAGELFF.

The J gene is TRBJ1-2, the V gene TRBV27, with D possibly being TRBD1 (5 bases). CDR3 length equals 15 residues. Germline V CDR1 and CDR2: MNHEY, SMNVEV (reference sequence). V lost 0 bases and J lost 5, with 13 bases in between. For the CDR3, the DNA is TGTGCCAGCAGTTTATCCCTATCGGGGGGGTATGGCTACACCTTC. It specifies CASSLSLSGGYGYTF.

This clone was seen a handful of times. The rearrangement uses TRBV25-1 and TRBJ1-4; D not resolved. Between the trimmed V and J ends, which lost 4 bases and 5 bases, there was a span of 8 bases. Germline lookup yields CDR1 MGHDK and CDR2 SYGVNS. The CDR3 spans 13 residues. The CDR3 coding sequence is TGTGCCAGCAGTGTGCGGCAAAATGAAAAACTGTTTTTT. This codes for CASSVRQNEKLFF.

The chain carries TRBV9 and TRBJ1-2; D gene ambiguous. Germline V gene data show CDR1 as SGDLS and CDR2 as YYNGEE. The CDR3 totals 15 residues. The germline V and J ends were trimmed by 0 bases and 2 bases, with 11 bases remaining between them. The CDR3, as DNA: TGTGCCAGCAGCGTAGTCCCCGGAGGCAACTATGGCTACACCTTC. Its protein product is CASSVVPGGNYGYTF. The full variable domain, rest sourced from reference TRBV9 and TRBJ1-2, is DSGVTQTPKHLITATGQRVTLRCSPRSGDLSVYWYQQSLDQGLQFLIQYYNGEERAKGNILERFSAQQFPDLHSELNLSSLELGDSALYFCASSVVPGGNYGYTFGSGTRLTVV.

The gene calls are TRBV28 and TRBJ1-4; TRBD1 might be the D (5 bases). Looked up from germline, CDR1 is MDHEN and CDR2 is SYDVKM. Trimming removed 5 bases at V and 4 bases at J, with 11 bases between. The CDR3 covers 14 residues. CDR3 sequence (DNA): TGTGCCAGCAGTACCGGGACCGTTAATGAAAAACTGTTTTTT. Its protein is CASSTGTVNEKLFF.

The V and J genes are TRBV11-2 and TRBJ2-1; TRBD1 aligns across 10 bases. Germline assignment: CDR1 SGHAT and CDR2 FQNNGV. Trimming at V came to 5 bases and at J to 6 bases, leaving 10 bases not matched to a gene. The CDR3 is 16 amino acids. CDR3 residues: CASSHDGTGARNEQFF. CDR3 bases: TGTGCCAGCAGCCACGACGGGACAGGGGCCCGCAATGAGCAGTTCTTC.

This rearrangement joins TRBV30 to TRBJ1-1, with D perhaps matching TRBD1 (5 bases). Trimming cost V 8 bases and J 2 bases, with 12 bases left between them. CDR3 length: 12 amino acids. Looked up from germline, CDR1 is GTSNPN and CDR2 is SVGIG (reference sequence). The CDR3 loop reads CAGGRSNTEAFF. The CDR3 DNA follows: TGTGCCGGGGGACGGAGTAACACTGAAGCTTTCTTT.

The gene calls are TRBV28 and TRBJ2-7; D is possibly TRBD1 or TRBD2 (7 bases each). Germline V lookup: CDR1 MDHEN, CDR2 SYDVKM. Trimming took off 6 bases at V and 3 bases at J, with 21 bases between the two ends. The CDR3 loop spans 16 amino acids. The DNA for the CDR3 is TGTGCCAGCAGCCAACACGGACTAGGGGGCAGCTACGAGCAGTACTTC. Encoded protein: CASSQHGLGGSYEQYF.

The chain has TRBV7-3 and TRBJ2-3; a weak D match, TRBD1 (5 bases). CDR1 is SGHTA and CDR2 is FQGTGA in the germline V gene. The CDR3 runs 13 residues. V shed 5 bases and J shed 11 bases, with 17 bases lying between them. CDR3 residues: CASSPGWAGRQYF. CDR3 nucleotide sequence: TGTGCCAGCAGCCCAGGTTGGGCAGGGCGGCAGTATTTT. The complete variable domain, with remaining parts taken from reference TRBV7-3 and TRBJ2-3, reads GAGVSQTPSNKVTEKGKYVELRCDPISGHTALYWYRQSLGQGPEFLIYFQGTGAADDSGLPNDRFFAVRPEGSVSTLKIQRTERGDSAVYLCASSPGWAGRQYFGPGTRLTVL.

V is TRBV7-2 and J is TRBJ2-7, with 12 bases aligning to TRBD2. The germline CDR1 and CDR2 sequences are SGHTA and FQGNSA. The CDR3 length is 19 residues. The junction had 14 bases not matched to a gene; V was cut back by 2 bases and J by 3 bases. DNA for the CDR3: TGTGCCAGCAGCTTAAGGGGGCTCCTAGCGGGAGGGCCTCTCTACGAGCAGTACTTC. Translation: CASSLRGLLAGGPLYEQYF.

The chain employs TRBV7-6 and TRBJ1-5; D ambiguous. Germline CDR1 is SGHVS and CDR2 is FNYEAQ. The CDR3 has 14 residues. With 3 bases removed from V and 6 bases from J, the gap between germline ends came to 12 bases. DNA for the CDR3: TGTGCCAGCAGCTTCGGGTCTGGGGTTCAGCCCCAGCATTTT. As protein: CASSFGSGVQPQHF.

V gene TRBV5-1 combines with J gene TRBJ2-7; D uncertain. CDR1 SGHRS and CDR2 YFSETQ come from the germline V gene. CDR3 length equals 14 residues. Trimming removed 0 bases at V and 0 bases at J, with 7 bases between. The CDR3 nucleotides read TGCGCCAGCAGCTTGGAACCTCCCTCCTACGAGCAGTACTTC. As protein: CASSLEPPSYEQYF. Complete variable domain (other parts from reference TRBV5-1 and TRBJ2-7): KAGVTQTPRYLIKTRGQQVTLSCSPISGHRSVSWYQQTPGQGLQFLFEYFSETQRNKGNFPGRFSGRQFSNSRSEMNVSTLELGDSALYLCASSLEPPSYEQYFGPGTRLTVT.

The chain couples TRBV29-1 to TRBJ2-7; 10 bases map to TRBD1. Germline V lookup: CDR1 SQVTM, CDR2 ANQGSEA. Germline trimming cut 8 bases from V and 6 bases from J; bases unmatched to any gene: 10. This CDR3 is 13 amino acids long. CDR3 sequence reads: CSWARDRGSEQYF. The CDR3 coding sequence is TGCAGCTGGGCCCGGGACAGGGGATCCGAGCAGTACTTC.

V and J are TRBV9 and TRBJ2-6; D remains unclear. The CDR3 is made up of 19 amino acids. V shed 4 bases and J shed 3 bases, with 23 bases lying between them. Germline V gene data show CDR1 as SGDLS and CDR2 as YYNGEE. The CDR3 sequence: CASSPARSQTLFGANVLTF. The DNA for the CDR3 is TGTGCCAGCAGCCCAGCCCGGAGTCAGACTCTCTTTGGGGCCAACGTCCTGACTTTC.

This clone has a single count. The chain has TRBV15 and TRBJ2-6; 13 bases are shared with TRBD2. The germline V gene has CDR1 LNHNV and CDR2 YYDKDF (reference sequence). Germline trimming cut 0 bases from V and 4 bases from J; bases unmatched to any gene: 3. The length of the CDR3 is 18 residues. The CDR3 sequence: CATSREGLAGAGANVLTF. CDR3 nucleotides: TGTGCCACCAGCAGAGAAGGACTAGCGGGAGCCGGGGCCAACGTCCTGACTTTC.

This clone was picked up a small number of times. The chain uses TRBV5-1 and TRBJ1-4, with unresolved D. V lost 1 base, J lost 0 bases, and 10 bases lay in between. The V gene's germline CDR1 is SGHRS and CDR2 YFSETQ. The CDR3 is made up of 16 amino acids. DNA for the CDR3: TGCGCCAGCAGCTTGTCGGGTCGCGCAACTAATGAAAAACTGTTTTTT. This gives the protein CASSLSGRATNEKLFF.

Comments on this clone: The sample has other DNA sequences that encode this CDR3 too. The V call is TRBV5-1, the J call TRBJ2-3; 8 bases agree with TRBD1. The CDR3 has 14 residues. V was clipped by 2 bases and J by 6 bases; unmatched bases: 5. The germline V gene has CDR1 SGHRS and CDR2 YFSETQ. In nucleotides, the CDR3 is TGCGCCAGCAGCTTTGGACAGGGCGGCGATACGCAGTATTTT. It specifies CASSFGQGGDTQYF.

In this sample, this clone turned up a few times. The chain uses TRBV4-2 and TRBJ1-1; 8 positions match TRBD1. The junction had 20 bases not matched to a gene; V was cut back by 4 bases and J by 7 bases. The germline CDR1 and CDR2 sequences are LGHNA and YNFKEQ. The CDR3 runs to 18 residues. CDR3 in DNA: TGTGCCAGCAGCCCCAGCCGGGACAGGCTTAGTCAGGGGTTTGAAGCTTTCTTT. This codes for CASSPSRDRLSQGFEAFF.

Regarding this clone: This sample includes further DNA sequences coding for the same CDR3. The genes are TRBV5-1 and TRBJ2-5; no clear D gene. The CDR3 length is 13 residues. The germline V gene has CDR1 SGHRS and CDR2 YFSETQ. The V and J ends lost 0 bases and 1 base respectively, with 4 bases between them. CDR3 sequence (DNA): TGCGCCAGCAGCTTGGTGGGCCAAGAGACCCAGTACTTC. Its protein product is CASSLVGQETQYF.

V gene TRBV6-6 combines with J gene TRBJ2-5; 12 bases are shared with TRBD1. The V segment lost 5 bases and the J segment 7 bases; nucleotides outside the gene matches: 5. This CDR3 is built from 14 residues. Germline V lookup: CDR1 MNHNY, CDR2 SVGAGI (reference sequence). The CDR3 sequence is CASSDPGQGATQYF. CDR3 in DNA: TGTGCCAGCAGTGACCCGGGACAGGGGGCGACCCAGTACTTC.

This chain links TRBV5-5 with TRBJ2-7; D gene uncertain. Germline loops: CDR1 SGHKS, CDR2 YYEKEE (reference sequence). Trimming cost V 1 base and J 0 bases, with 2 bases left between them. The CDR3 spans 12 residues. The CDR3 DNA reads TGTGCCAGCAGCTTGAGCTCCTACGAGCAGTACTTC. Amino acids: CASSLSSYEQYF.

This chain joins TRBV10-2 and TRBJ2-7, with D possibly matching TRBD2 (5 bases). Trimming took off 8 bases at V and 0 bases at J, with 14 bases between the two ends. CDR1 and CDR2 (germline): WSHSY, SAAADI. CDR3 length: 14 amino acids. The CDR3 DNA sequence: TGCGCCAGCCAACTGGGAGTGGACTCCTACGAGCAGTACTTC. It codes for CASQLGVDSYEQYF.